This T cell receptor (beta chain) was captured by sequencing in a study of T cells in Graves' hyperthyroidism and ophthalmopathy. This clonotype was recorded a few times. What it binds is unknown. A NOSPECS grade of at least 4, a Clinical Activity Score of at least 3 and duration under 3 months were recorded in ophthalmopathy patients. PBMCs were derived from 7.5 to 10 ml fresh peripheral blood. This CDR3 comprises 13 residues. Germline CDR1 and CDR2: DFQATT and SNEGSKA (reference sequence). Trimming cost V 3 bases and J 1 base, with 7 bases left between them. Study-wide findings and caveats: Blood also contained most expanded thyroid clonotypes above 0.001.

TCR beta CDR3 regions were amplified from RNA. HTBI primers were the set used in a first-round RT-PCR of the TCR CDR3. TCRdb reprocessed the multiplex PCR reads with MiXCR, giving one entry per CDR3 protein. The sample includes 450,000 to 600,000 distinct CDR3 sequences, about 20% of them seen just once. Sequenced input: blood. The TCR originated in a man aged 40-49 years with Graves' ophthalmopathy. The gene calls are TRBV20-1 and TRBJ1-5, with a possible D match to TRBD1 (5 bases). The CDR3 region is CSASRDSNQPQHF. DNA of the CDR3: TGCAGTGCTAGTAGGGACAGCAATCAGCCCCAGCATTTT.